The 29 T cell receptor beta chains given below trace back to one sample, sequenced in a study of blood T cells in healthy people across ages. For the second PCR, which ran for about 7 to 12 cycles, a sample-barcoded 5' primer and a J-beta primer mix were used. Each CDR3 protein gets one entry after TCRdb re-called the 5' RACE reads with MiXCR. The data show about 720,000 distinct CDR3 sequences, with about 20% seen just once and 22% held by the top ten. Material: blood. These receptors all stem from a man in his 70s in good health.

The rearrangement uses TRBV12-3 or TRBV12-4 and TRBJ2-2; D may be TRBD2 (5 bases). V was pared by 6 bases and J by 2 bases, with 10 bases between. The CDR3 is made up of 14 amino acids. CDR3 residues: CASRREINTGELFF. In DNA form, the CDR3 reads TGTGCCAGCAGAAGGGAGATAAACACCGGGGAGCTGTTTTTT.

This clonotype was counted a few times. This chain uses TRBV7-9 with TRBJ1-3, with no clear D. Germline V gives CDR1 SEHNR, CDR2 FQNEAQ (reference sequence). The CDR3 sequence is 13 residues long. V lost 4 bases and J 4 bases, leaving 8 bases between the germline ends. The CDR3 DNA follows: TGTGCCAGCAGCTCCCCGGCCGGAAACACCATATATTTT. Protein: CASSSPAGNTIYF.

This clonotype was counted between two and nine times. The rearrangement links TRBV6-5 to TRBJ1-6; 7 positions match TRBD1. Germline values: CDR1 MNHEY, CDR2 SVGAGI. The CDR3 length is 15 residues. The J segment lost 10 bases and the V segment lost 2 bases, leaving 8 bases of the junction unmatched. CDR3 loop: CASSYDDRAGSPLHF. The CDR3 bases are TGTGCCAGCAGTTACGATGACAGGGCGGGCTCACCCCTCCACTTT.

The rearrangement uses TRBV6-5 and TRBJ2-2, with 10 positions matching TRBD2. The CDR3 has 17 amino acids. Germline lookup yields CDR1 MNHEY and CDR2 SVGAGI. The V and J ends lost 4 bases and 2 bases, in that order; junction bases with no gene match: 7. CDR3 DNA sequence: TGTGCCAGCAGTTCCGCTAGCGGGGGCCGAAACACCGGGGAGCTGTTTTTT. Its protein is CASSSASGGRNTGELFF.

This clonotype was detected only a few times. The chain carries TRBV20-1 and TRBJ2-4, with D perhaps matching TRBD1 (5 bases). Germline CDR1 is DFQATT and CDR2 is SNEGSKA (reference sequence). V was clipped by 1 base and J by 0 bases, with 10 bases between them. The CDR3 has 15 residues. CDR3 region: CSARGGVLAKNIQYF. The CDR3, as DNA: TGCAGTGCTAGAGGGGGCGTTCTAGCCAAAAACATTCAGTACTTC.

This clonotype was counted a few times. The chain has TRBV4-3 and TRBJ2-3; a weak D match, TRBD1 (6 bases). Germline V CDR1 and CDR2: LGHNA, YSLEER. Trimming stripped 5 bases from V and 7 bases from J, with 13 bases between. The CDR3 has 13 amino acids. CDR3 protein: CASSEGEMYTQYF. The CDR3 region has the DNA TGCGCCAGCAGCGAGGGGGAGATGTATACGCAGTATTTT.

A few counts support this clonotype. This chain links TRBV7-2 with TRBJ2-4, with D tentatively TRBD1 or TRBD2 (5 bases each). The V end lost 2 bases, the J end lost 0 bases, and 11 bases lay between the germline ends. The CDR3 contains 16 residues. Germline V CDR1 and CDR2: SGHTA, FQGNSA. The CDR3 region has the DNA TGTGCCAGCAGCTTAAGGGACGGGGTAGCCAAAAACATTCAGTACTTC. It specifies CASSLRDGVAKNIQYF. Full variable domain (outside the CDR3, taken from reference TRBV7-2 and TRBJ2-4): GAGVSQSPSNKVTEKGKDVELRCDPISGHTALYWYRQSLGQGLEFLIYFQGNSAPDKSGLPSDRFSAERTGGSVSTLTIQRTQQEDSAVYLCASSLRDGVAKNIQYFGAGTRLSVL.

The chain is built from TRBV12-3 or TRBV12-4 and TRBJ2-2, with D hard to call. This CDR3 contains 13 residues. The V end lost 7 bases, the J end lost 5 bases, and 11 bases lay between the germline ends. Written as DNA, the CDR3 is TGTGCCAGCACCCCGACTCCAACCGGGGAGCTGTTTTTT. Translating it yields CASTPTPTGELFF.

In its sample, this clonotype was seen once. The rearrangement uses TRBV3-1 and TRBJ2-2; the D gene could be TRBD1 or TRBD2 (5 bases each). V was cut by 4 bases and J by 7 bases, with 10 bases left in between. Germline lookup yields CDR1 LGHDT and CDR2 YNNKEL (reference sequence). This CDR3 spans 13 amino acids. In DNA form, the CDR3 reads TGTGCCAGCAGCCGGGGGAATTTCGGGGAGCTGTTTTTT. Translating gives CASSRGNFGELFF.

This clonotype was seen a few times. The V and J genes are TRBV4-2 and TRBJ2-1, with D possibly called TRBD1 or TRBD2 (5 bases each). Germline-derived CDR1 and CDR2 are LGHNA and YNFKEQ. This CDR3 contains 15 residues. The ends were cut back, 4 bases at V and 5 bases at J, with 15 bases in the middle. The CDR3 region is CASSPIGTADNEQFF. The CDR3 DNA reads as TGTGCCAGCAGCCCAATAGGGACCGCCGACAATGAGCAGTTCTTC.

In its sample, this clonotype was seen a few times. This CDR3 reads CSARGGGYNTIYF. CDR3 nucleotide sequence: TGCAGTGCTAGAGGCGGGGGGTACAACACCATATATTTT. The chain couples TRBV20-1 to TRBJ1-3, with D maybe TRBD1 (5 bases). Germline assignment: CDR1 DFQATT and CDR2 SNEGSKA (reference sequence). Between the trimmed V and J ends, which lost 1 base and 7 bases, there was a span of 11 bases. This CDR3 spans 13 amino acids.

The chain links TRBV5-1 to TRBJ2-1; D might be TRBD2 (6 bases). This CDR3 comprises 16 residues. Germline CDR1 and CDR2: SGHRS and YFSETQ. With 0 bases removed from V and 6 bases from J, the gap between germline ends came to 16 bases. CDR3 in amino acids: CASSLADTSICNEQFF. In DNA form, the CDR3 reads TGCGCCAGCAGCTTGGCCGACACTAGCATATGCAATGAGCAGTTCTTC.

This clonotype was observed many times. The chain is built from TRBV7-7 and TRBJ2-7; 10 bases are a match to TRBD2. The J call is in doubt because the DNA end fits TRBJ2-5 better. The CDR3 runs 15 residues. Germline lookup yields CDR1 SSHAT and CDR2 FNYEAQ (reference sequence). CDR3 loop: CASSPRTSGQETQYF. The CDR3 nucleotides read TGTGCCAGCAGCCCCAGGACTAGCGGTCAAGAGACCCAGTACTTC.

The chain carries TRBV14 and TRBJ1-2, with D maybe TRBD1 (5 bases). The CDR3 is made up of 14 amino acids. Germline CDR1 SGHDN, CDR2 FVKESK. V lost 4 bases to trimming and J lost 0 bases, with 9 bases between them. DNA for the CDR3: TGTGCCAGCAGCCTGACAGTCACTAACTATGGCTACACCTTC. Protein product: CASSLTVTNYGYTF.

The chain has TRBV12-3 or TRBV12-4 and TRBJ1-2; no definite D call. The CDR3 is made up of 14 amino acids. V was shortened by 6 bases and J by 4 bases, with 15 bases between the two germline ends. The CDR3 DNA sequence: TGTGCCAGCAGCCAACGCGTCTGGTTCTATGGCTACACCTTC. Translation gives CASSQRVWFYGYTF.

This clonotype was detected only a few times. The V and J genes are TRBV24-1 and TRBJ2-1, with 7 bases lining up with TRBD1. CDR1 and CDR2 (germline): KGHDR, SFDVKD. V dropped 8 bases and J dropped 10; count of bases not matched to a gene: 13. The CDR3 covers 14 residues. DNA for the CDR3: TGTGCCACCAAGACGACAGGGTCGAACGAGGAGCAGTTCTTC. It specifies CATKTTGSNEEQFF.

This clonotype was seen only a few times. The V and J genes are TRBV12-3 or TRBV12-4 and TRBJ1-3; a weak D match, TRBD1 (6 bases). The CDR3 extends over 15 amino acids. The germline V and J ends were trimmed by 6 bases and 4 bases, with 16 bases remaining between them. CDR3 coding DNA: TGTGCCAGCAGGTCATGGGGGACATTCGGAAACACCATATATTTT. It is translated as CASRSWGTFGNTIYF.

The V call is TRBV3-1, the J call TRBJ2-2; D is perhaps TRBD2 (6 bases). Germline V CDR1 and CDR2: LGHDT, YNNKEL (reference sequence). Trimming stripped 3 bases from V and 5 bases from J, with 7 bases between. The CDR3 sequence is 13 residues long. CDR3 DNA sequence: TGTGCCAGCAGCCACGGGGGTACCGGGGAGCTGTTTTTT. Translating it yields CASSHGGTGELFF.

The CDR3 reads CASSLAGLNGYTF. CDR3 nucleotides: TGTGCCAGCAGCTTAGCTGGATTAAATGGCTACACCTTC. The gene calls are TRBV7-8 and TRBJ1-2; unclear D gene. Trimming cost V 0 bases and J 6 bases, with 8 bases left between them. This CDR3 has 13 amino acids. Germline lookup yields CDR1 SGHVS and CDR2 FQNEAQ.

In this sample, this clonotype turned up a few times. The V call is TRBV27, the J call TRBJ2-1; D is possibly TRBD2 (6 bases). Germline values: CDR1 MNHEY, CDR2 SMNVEV (reference sequence). V lost 5 bases and J 3 bases, leaving 20 bases between the germline ends. CDR3 length: 17 amino acids. The CDR3 spells CASSPNGASAYYNEQFF. The CDR3 DNA reads TGTGCCAGCAGTCCTAATGGGGCTAGCGCTTACTACAATGAGCAGTTCTTC.

This clonotype was detected only a few times. The V gene is TRBV12-3 or TRBV12-4, the J gene TRBJ1-2; tentative D call: TRBD1 (6 bases). Trimming cost V 6 bases and J 7 bases, with 15 bases left between them. The CDR3 is made up of 13 amino acids. The CDR3 DNA follows: TGTGCCAGCAGACAACAGGGCACCGGTGGCTACACCTTC. Translation: CASRQQGTGGYTF.

This clonotype was counted only a few times. The chain recombines TRBV14 with TRBJ1-6; D is ambiguous. Trimming removed 1 base at V and 5 bases at J, with 12 bases between. In germline, CDR1 is SGHDN, CDR2 FVKESK. The CDR3 is 16 amino acids. CDR3 sequence reads: CASSQVGRAHNSPLHF. DNA of the CDR3: TGTGCCAGCAGCCAAGTAGGGAGGGCCCATAATTCACCCCTCCACTTT.

This clonotype was picked up a small number of times. The chain combines TRBV10-3 with TRBJ2-7, with TRBD2 matching over 10 bases. The junction had 5 bases not matched to a gene; V was cut back by 6 bases and J by 0 bases. This CDR3 region has 15 residues. Germline V gene sequence: CDR1 ENHRY, CDR2 SYGVKD. CDR3 sequence (DNA): TGTGCCATCAGGCGAGCGGGAGGGAGCTCCTACGAGCAGTACGTC. Translation gives CAIRRAGGSSYEQYV.

This clonotype has only a few counts. The CDR3 region has the DNA TGTGCCAGCAGACCGGACCCTGGGGACACTGAAGCTTTCTTT. Translation gives CASRPDPGDTEAFF. The V gene is TRBV6-5, the J gene TRBJ1-1; D gene uncertain. In germline, CDR1 is MNHEY, CDR2 SVGAGI. Trimming pared 6 bases from V and 3 bases from J, leaving 14 bases between. The CDR3 is 14 residues long.

Comments on this clonotype: A read error may produce the germline difference seen at one junction end. The chain joins TRBV7-6 to TRBJ1-1; D possibly corresponds to TRBD1 (5 bases). This CDR3 comprises 15 residues. The germline V gene has CDR1 SGHVS and CDR2 FNYEAQ. The CDR3 is CASSLAGGVRTEASF. In DNA, the CDR3 is TGTGCCAGCAGCTTGGCGGGAGGGGTCCGCACTGAAGCTTCCTTT.

This clonotype was seen just once. V and J are TRBV12-3 or TRBV12-4 and TRBJ2-5, with no clear D. Trimming stripped 0 bases from V and 1 base from J, with 9 bases between. The CDR3 extends over 15 amino acids. The chain's CDR3 is CASSLALVGQETQYF. DNA of the CDR3: TGTGCCAGCAGTTTAGCGCTGGTGGGCCAAGAGACCCAGTACTTC.

The chain combines TRBV7-6 with TRBJ2-7; D gene uncertain. Germline V gene sequence: CDR1 SGHVS, CDR2 FNYEAQ. The CDR3 length is 14 residues. V was cut by 1 base and J by 3 bases, with 10 bases left in between. The CDR3 DNA reads TGTGCCAGCAGCTTAGGGACGGTAAACTACGAGCAGTACGTC. It yields the protein CASSLGTVNYEQYV.

The J gene is TRBJ1-3, the V gene TRBV7-6; no reliable D call. Trimming cost V 5 bases and J 9 bases, with 20 bases left between them. Germline V CDR1 and CDR2: SGHVS, FNYEAQ. The CDR3 has 15 amino acids. CDR3 sequence (DNA): TGTGCCAGCAGCCCTAAGGGTCGGCAGAGAGGCACCATATATTTT. Translated, it gives CASSPKGRQRGTIYF. Full variable domain (remainder filled in from reference TRBV7-6 and TRBJ1-3): GAGVSQSPRYKVTKRGQDVALRCDPISGHVSLYWYRQALGQGPEFLTYFNYEAQQDKSGLPNDRFSAERPEGSISTLTIQRTEQRDSAMYRCASSPKGRQRGTIYFGEGSWLTVV.

The genes are TRBV19 and TRBJ1-2; 9 bases line up with TRBD1. V shed 6 bases and J 8 bases; nucleotides not matched to a gene: 7. Germline values: CDR1 LNHDA, CDR2 SQIVND (reference sequence). The CDR3 contains 13 residues. This CDR3 reads CASSGTGYGGYTF. The CDR3 DNA follows: TGTGCCAGTAGCGGGACAGGGTACGGGGGCTACACCTTC.